This T cell receptor (beta chain) was captured in a study of blood T cells in healthy people across ages. Study findings and constraints: Comparison with aged donors showed that long-lived donors had more naive CD4+ cells and higher diversity.

The CDR3 sequence is 18 residues long. Combining a sample-barcoded 5' primer with a J-beta primer mix, a second PCR ran for roughly 6 to 11 cycles. Each TCR beta cDNA got a 12-nucleotide random molecular identifier. TCRdb re-called the 5' RACE reads with MiXCR, one entry per CDR3 protein. The sample lists about 730,000 distinct CDR3 sequences, 35% to 45% occurring once. With respect to this clonotype: Its antigen is unknown.

Donors ranged from about 6 to 95 years old and were healthy Caucasians in Russia. Total RNA, at least 5.5 micrograms per sample, came from PBMCs. The J gene is TRBJ2-2, the V gene TRBV1; the table's D call, TRBD2, has no DNA check behind it. TRBV1 is annotated as a pseudogene. What was sequenced was blood. This receptor was obtained from a woman in her sixties in good health. CDR3 region: CTSSQDLWPSGGAGELFF. The CDR3 DNA is TGCACCAGCAGCCAAGATCTTTGGCCTAGCGGGGGAGCCGGGGAGCTGTTTTTT.